The rows below give T cell receptor beta chains drawn from one sample of a study of blood T cell repertoires in COVID-19. The data were produced by immunoSEQ multiplex PCR, yet TCRdb's version contains in-frame clones alone and is incomplete. Of 230,000 or so clones in the sample, 70% to 90% were seen once. The sequenced material came from PBMCs or T cells enriched from blood (not recorded which). The receptors shown here come from a woman aged 50 to 65 who had been exposed to COVID-19. Both conserved end residues are part of each CDR3. The D gene is left open where the match is weak. Rows give clone size only sometimes, using once, few, many, or a class for an expanded clone.

j_gene | d_gene | abundance | v_gene | CDR3aa | CDR3nt
TRBJ2-2 | - | once | TRBV3-1/TRBV3-2 | CASSPGQHTGELFF | TGTGCCAGCAGCCCCGGACAGCACACCGGGGAGCTGTTTTTT
TRBJ1-1 | - | - | TRBV2 | CASSDRFTEAFF | TGTGCCAGCAGTGATCGGTTTACTGAAGCTTTCTTT
TRBJ2-3 | - | - | TRBV2 | CASRASAYSTDTQYF | TGTGCCAGCAGGGCTAGCGCTTATAGCACAGATACGCAGTATTTT
TRBJ1-1 | - | - | TRBV10-2 | CASSERRITEAFF | TGCGCCAGCAGTGAAAGGCGGATCACTGAAGCTTTCTTT
TRBJ2-1 | TRBD1 | few | TRBV11-2 | CASSFPGTGGSYEQFF | TGTGCCAGCAGCTTCCCGGGGACAGGGGGCTCTTATGAGCAGTTCTTC
TRBJ2-1 | - | few | TRBV7-2 | CASRLASGTYNEQFF | TGTGCCAGCAGACTCGCCAGCGGCACCTACAATGAGCAGTTCTTC
TRBJ1-1 | - | - | TRBV4-2 | CASSQGRSEAFF | TGTGCCAGCAGCCAAGGACGGAGTGAAGCTTTCTTT
TRBJ2-2 | - | - | TRBV5-1 | CASSIRGGTGELFF | TGCGCCAGCAGCATAAGGGGAGGTACCGGGGAGCTGTTTTTT
TRBJ2-1 | TRBD1 | - | TRBV7-9 | CASREGQGARNEQFF | TGTGCCAGCAGGGAGGGACAGGGGGCCCGTAATGAGCAGTTCTTC
TRBJ2-7 | - | - | TRBV5-6 | CASSPRTALAYEQYF | TGTGCCAGCAGCCCTCGGACAGCACTAGCCTACGAGCAGTACTTC
TRBJ2-2 | TRBD1 | - | TRBV7-9 | CASSKRDRVTGELFF | TGTGCCAGCAGCAAACGGGACAGGGTCACCGGGGAGCTGTTTTTT
TRBJ2-1 | - | - | TRBV5-8 | CASSPGNEQFF | TGTGCCAGCAGCCCCGGGAATGAGCAGTTCTTC
TRBJ1-1 | - | - | TRBV6-6 | CASSYSGQSEAFF | TGTGCCAGCAGTTACTCCGGACAGAGCGAAGCTTTCTTT
TRBJ1-5 | TRBD1 | - | TRBV6-5 | CASRSTGVSNQPQHF | TGTGCCAGCAGGTCGACAGGGGTTAGCAATCAGCCCCAGCATTTT
TRBJ2-1 | - | - | TRBV10-3 | CAISAGGQRGYNEQFF | TGTGCCATCAGTGCCGGGGGGCAAAGGGGCTACAATGAGCAGTTCTTC
TRBJ1-6 | - | - | TRBV7-9 | CASSSHRDMRGPLHF | TGTGCCAGCAGCTCACACCGGGACATGCGAGGACCCCTCCACTTT
TRBJ2-7 | - | - | TRBV14 | CASSRRDTEQYF | TGTGCCAGCAGCCGCCGGGACACCGAGCAGTACTTC
TRBJ1-2 | - | - | TRBV9 | CASSTVNYGYTF | TGTGCCAGCAGCACGGTTAACTATGGCTACACCTTC
TRBJ1-3 | TRBD1 | - | TRBV7-2 | CASSLETGGNTIYF | TGTGCCAGCAGCTTAGAGACAGGGGGAAACACCATATATTTT
TRBJ2-7 | - | - | TRBV5-1 | CASSTDTGSYEQYF | TGCGCCAGCAGCACGGACACCGGCTCCTACGAGCAGTACTTC
TRBJ1-2 | - | - | TRBV5-5 | CASSLAQGWERIYGYTF | TGTGCCAGCAGCTTGGCTCAGGGCTGGGAAAGGATCTATGGCTACACCTTC
TRBJ2-1 | - | many | TRBV5-1 | CASSTSSPDNEQFF | TGCGCCAGCAGCACGTCTAGCCCCGACAATGAGCAGTTCTTC
TRBJ1-2 | TRBD1 | - | TRBV24-1 | CATSGTGQSYGYTF | TGTGCCACCAGTGGGACGGGACAGAGCTATGGCTACACCTTC
TRBJ2-5 | TRBD2 | - | TRBV3-1/TRBV3-2 | CASRPGGLAEKTQYF | TGTGCCAGCAGACCTGGGGGACTAGCGGAAAAGACCCAGTACTTC
TRBJ2-3 | - | once | TRBV19 | CASNSDGVDTQYF | TGTGCCAGTAACTCGGATGGAGTGGATACGCAGTATTTT
TRBJ1-1 | TRBD1 | - | TRBV29-1 | CSVLGQGRPNTEAFF | TGCAGCGTTTTGGGACAGGGGCGCCCGAACACTGAAGCTTTCTTT
TRBJ1-1 | - | once | TRBV18 | CASSPGASARHSAFF | TGTGCCAGCTCACCCGGAGCATCCGCCCGGCATTCGGCTTTCTTT
TRBJ1-6 | TRBD1 | - | TRBV4-2 | CASSQDGTGDNSPLHF | TGTGCCAGCAGCCAAGATGGGACAGGGGATAATTCACCCCTCCACTTT
TRBJ2-2 | TRBD2 | - | TRBV5-1 | CASSPAGGPGELFF | TGCGCCAGCAGCCCAGCGGGGGGGCCCGGGGAGCTGTTTTTT
TRBJ1-1 | TRBD1 | - | TRBV18 | CASSPGQGGTEAFF | TGTGCCAGCTCACCGGGACAGGGGGGCACTGAAGCTTTCTTT
TRBJ1-6 | TRBD1 | - | TRBV15 | CATSREQGNISPLHF | TGTGCCACCAGCAGGGAACAGGGGAACATTTCACCCCTCCACTTT
TRBJ1-3 | TRBD1 | - | TRBV9 | CASSVVPTGAGNTIYF | TGTGCCAGCAGCGTAGTTCCGACAGGGGCTGGAAACACCATATATTTT